A single T cell receptor (beta chain) is shown here with its context. These data come from a study of CD8 T cells in Susac syndrome. A quantity of roughly 0.5 to 1 ug RNA underwent reverse transcription using random hexamers. TCRdb ran MiXCR on the immunoSEQ multiplex PCR reads and lists one entry per CDR3 protein. The table lists roughly 150,000 distinct CDR3 sequences, 93% of them singletons. The germline gives CDR1 MNHEY, CDR2 SMNVEV (reference sequence). This CDR3 contains 14 residues. The V and J ends lost 3 bases and 10 bases respectively, with 13 bases between them. Sequencing input: CD4+ T cells from PBMCs. The receptor was isolated from a human donor in good health. The gene calls are TRBV27 and TRBJ1-6; D call uncertain. In DNA form, the CDR3 reads TGTGCCAGCAGTTTTGCGGGAAAACAATCACCCCTCCACTTT. Its protein product is CASSFAGKQSPLHF.